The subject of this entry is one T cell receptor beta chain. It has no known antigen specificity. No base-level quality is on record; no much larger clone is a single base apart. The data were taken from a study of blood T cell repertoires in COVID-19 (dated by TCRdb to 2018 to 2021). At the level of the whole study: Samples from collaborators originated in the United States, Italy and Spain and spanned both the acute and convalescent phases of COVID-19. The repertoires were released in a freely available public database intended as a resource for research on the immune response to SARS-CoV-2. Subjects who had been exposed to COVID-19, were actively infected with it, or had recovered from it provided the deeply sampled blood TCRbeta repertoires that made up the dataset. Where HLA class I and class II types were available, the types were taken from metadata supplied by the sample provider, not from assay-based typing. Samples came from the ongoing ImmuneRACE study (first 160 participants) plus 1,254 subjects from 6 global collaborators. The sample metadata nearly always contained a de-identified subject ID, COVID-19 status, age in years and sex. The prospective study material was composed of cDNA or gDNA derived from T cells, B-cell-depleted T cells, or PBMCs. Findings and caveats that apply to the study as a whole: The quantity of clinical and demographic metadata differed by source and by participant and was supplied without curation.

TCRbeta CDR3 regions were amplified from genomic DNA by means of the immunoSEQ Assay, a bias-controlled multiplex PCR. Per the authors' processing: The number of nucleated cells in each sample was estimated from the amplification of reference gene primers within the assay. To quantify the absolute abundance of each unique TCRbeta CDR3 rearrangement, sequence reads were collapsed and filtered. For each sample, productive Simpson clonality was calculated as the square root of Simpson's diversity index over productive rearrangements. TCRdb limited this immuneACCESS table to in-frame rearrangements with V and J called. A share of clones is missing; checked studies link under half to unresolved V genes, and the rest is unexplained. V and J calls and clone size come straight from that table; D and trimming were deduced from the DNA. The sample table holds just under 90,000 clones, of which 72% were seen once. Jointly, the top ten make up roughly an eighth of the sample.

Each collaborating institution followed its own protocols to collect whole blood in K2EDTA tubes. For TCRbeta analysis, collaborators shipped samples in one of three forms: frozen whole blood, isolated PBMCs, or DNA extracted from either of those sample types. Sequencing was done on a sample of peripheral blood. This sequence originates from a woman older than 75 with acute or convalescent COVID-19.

The sequence in DNA is TGTGCCAGCAGTCCAGACCAGGGAACCCAGCATTTT. It codes for CASSPDQGTQHF. The chain was built from TRBV6-2 or TRBV6-3 and TRBJ1-5, with TRBD1 tentatively as D gene (5 bases match). Counted from cysteine to phenylalanine, this CDR3 has 12 amino acids. Only CDR3 DNA remains: 36 bases, in frame from the first base. Sequences MNHEY (CDR1) and SVGEGT (CDR2) are obtained from the germline V gene. V sheds 5 bases and J sheds 11 bases, leaving 13 bases between their ends.